The subject of this entry is one TCR beta chain. The entry originates in a study of blood T cell repertoires in COVID-19. Study background: Samples came from the United States, Italy and Spain, spanning acute and convalescent COVID-19. PBMCs, B-cell-depleted T cells, or T cells were the source of the cDNA or gDNA that made up the material.

Followed over time, Seattle patients had been enrolled while infection was active. CDR3 length: 16 residues. V dropped 1 base and J dropped 7; count of bases not matched to a gene: 7. CDR1 and CDR2 from the germline V gene are LNHNV and YYDKDF (reference sequence). How the authors handled the data: From reference gene primer amplification, estimates of nucleated cell counts were derived. Assay used: immunoSEQ multiplex PCR; TCRdb lists only in-frame clones, some missing. The V and J calls and clone size are taken from that table; D and trimming were inferred from the DNA. Of 200,000 to 250,000 clones listed, more than 80% are singletons.

The V call is TRBV15, the J call TRBJ1-4; TRBD1 aligns across 9 bases. Source material: peripheral blood. The TCR originated in a woman aged 80 or older with COVID-19, enrolled during active disease. DNA for the CDR3: TGTGCCACCAGCAGAGCCGGGGGACAGGGTCGTGAAAAACTGTTTTTT. Amino acid sequence: CATSRAGGQGREKLFF.